The clone carrying this TCR beta chain was detected once. Trimming at V came to 5 bases and at J to 0 bases, leaving 4 bases not matched to a gene. From germline, CDR1 is SGHTA and CDR2 FQGNSA. The CDR3 sequence is 14 residues long. The source of the sample is a study of blood T cell repertoires in COVID-19. The repertoire was sequenced with immunoSEQ multiplex PCR; TCRdb's copy has only in-frame clones and lacks some. The sample yields under 90,000 clones, 91% seen once. Material for sequencing was peripheral blood. The rearrangement links TRBV7-2 to TRBJ2-7, with 7 bases that match TRBD1. This sequence originates from a man aged 40-55 years with COVID-19, enrolled during active disease. The CDR3 region has the DNA TGTGCCAGCAGCGTTCGACAGGGCTCCTACGAGCAGTACTTC. Its protein product is CASSVRQGSYEQYF. The variable domain in full, completed from reference TRBV7-2 and TRBJ2-7, reads GAGVSQSPSNKVTEKGKDVELRCDPISGHTALYWYRQSLGQGLEFLIYFQGNSAPDKSGLPSDRFSAERTGGSVSTLTIQRTQQEDSAVYLCASSVRQGSYEQYFGPGTRLTVT.